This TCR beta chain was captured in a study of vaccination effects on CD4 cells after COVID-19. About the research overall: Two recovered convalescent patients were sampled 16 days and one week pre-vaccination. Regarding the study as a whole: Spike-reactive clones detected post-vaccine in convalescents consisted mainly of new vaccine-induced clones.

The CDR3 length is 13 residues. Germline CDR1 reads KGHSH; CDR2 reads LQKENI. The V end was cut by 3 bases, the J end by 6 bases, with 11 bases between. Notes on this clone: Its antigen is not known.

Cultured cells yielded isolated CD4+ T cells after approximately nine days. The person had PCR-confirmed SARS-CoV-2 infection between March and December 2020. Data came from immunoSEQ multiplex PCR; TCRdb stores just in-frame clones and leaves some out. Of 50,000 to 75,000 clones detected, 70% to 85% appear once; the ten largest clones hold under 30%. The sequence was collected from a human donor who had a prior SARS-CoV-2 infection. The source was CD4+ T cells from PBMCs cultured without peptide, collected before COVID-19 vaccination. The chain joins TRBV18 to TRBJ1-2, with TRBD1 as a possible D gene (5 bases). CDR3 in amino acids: CASSPRRDDGYTF. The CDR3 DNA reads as TGTGCCAGCTCACCCCGCAGGGACGATGGCTACACCTTC.